Listed below are T cell receptor beta chains from one sample, sequenced in a study of cytomegalovirus exposure and HLA in healthy donors. Using immunoSEQ multiplex PCR, the repertoire was profiled, and TCRdb retains in-frame clones only, with some absent. The data hold 150,000 to 180,000 clones, with 70% to 85% observed a single time. Input material: PBMCs. These receptors came from a woman aged 45 to 65 in good health and CMV-seropositive. CDR3s include the opening cysteine and the closing phenylalanine or tryptophan. Fields, in order: clone size, V gene, D gene, J gene, CDR3 protein, CDR3 DNA. A D gene is named only where the DNA matches it firmly. Size is omitted from some rows. Given values are once, few, many or a class for expanded clones.

abundance: .; v_gene: TRBV29-1; d_gene: .; j_gene: TRBJ1-1; CDR3aa: CSVDPRGTGNTEAFF; CDR3nt: TGCAGCGTTGACCCCAGGGGTACCGGGAACACTGAAGCTTTCTTT
abundance: .; v_gene: TRBV19; d_gene: .; j_gene: TRBJ1-1; CDR3aa: CASSTQQGRTEAFF; CDR3nt: TGTGCCAGTAGTACTCAACAGGGTAGGACTGAAGCTTTCTTT
abundance: .; v_gene: TRBV23-1; d_gene: .; j_gene: TRBJ2-3; CDR3aa: CASSQSRDFSTDTQYF; CDR3nt: TGCGCCAGCAGTCAATCGAGGGACTTTTCGACAGATACGCAGTATTTT
abundance: .; v_gene: TRBV19; d_gene: TRBD1; j_gene: TRBJ2-7; CDR3aa: CASSIGTGFHEQYF; CDR3nt: TGTGCCAGTAGTATCGGGACAGGTTTTCACGAGCAGTACTTC
abundance: .; v_gene: TRBV7-3; d_gene: .; j_gene: TRBJ1-6; CDR3aa: CASSLGAQGAPLHF; CDR3nt: TGTGCCAGCAGCTTGGGGGCGCAGGGAGCACCCCTCCACTTT
abundance: .; v_gene: TRBV30; d_gene: TRBD1; j_gene: TRBJ2-7; CDR3aa: CAWSVSGTARYEQYF; CDR3nt: TGTGCCTGGAGTGTTAGTGGGACAGCGAGATACGAGCAGTACTTC
abundance: .; v_gene: TRBV14; d_gene: .; j_gene: TRBJ2-1; CDR3aa: CASSQAKGGSYNEQFF; CDR3nt: TGTGCCAGCAGCCAAGCCAAGGGGGGGTCCTACAATGAGCAGTTCTTC
abundance: few; v_gene: TRBV7-9; d_gene: .; j_gene: TRBJ1-4; CDR3aa: CASSSRGTALNEKLFF; CDR3nt: TGTGCCAGCAGCTCCCGCGGGACGGCACTCAATGAAAAACTGTTTTTT
abundance: .; v_gene: TRBV5-6; d_gene: .; j_gene: TRBJ1-6; CDR3aa: CASSLGSGHSPLHF; CDR3nt: TGTGCCAGCAGCTTAGGTAGCGGTCATTCACCCCTCCACTTT
abundance: .; v_gene: TRBV5-1; d_gene: TRBD2; j_gene: TRBJ2-1; CDR3aa: CASSPGGGSYNEQFF; CDR3nt: TGCGCCAGCAGCCCTGGCGGGGGATCCTACAATGAGCAGTTCTTC
abundance: .; v_gene: TRBV4-1; d_gene: TRBD1; j_gene: TRBJ1-2; CDR3aa: CASSQLPTGALEGYTF; CDR3nt: TGCGCCAGCAGCCAACTACCTACAGGGGCCTTGGAGGGCTACACCTTC
abundance: .; v_gene: TRBV12-5; d_gene: .; j_gene: TRBJ2-6; CDR3aa: CASALDGPLILTF; CDR3nt: TGTGCTAGTGCCCTAGACGGCCCTCTGATCCTGACTTTC
abundance: .; v_gene: TRBV25-1; d_gene: TRBD2; j_gene: TRBJ2-1; CDR3aa: CASSGLAAEQFF; CDR3nt: TGTGCCAGCAGTGGACTAGCTGCAGAGCAGTTCTTC
abundance: .; v_gene: TRBV19; d_gene: TRBD1; j_gene: TRBJ2-5; CDR3aa: CASSYYGTGTQETQYF; CDR3nt: TGTGCCAGTAGTTATTACGGGACAGGGACGCAAGAGACCCAGTACTTC
abundance: .; v_gene: TRBV5-4; d_gene: .; j_gene: TRBJ1-6; CDR3aa: CASSPIAGGPLHF; CDR3nt: TGTGCCAGCAGCCCGATCGCGGGGGGACCCCTCCACTTT
abundance: .; v_gene: TRBV18; d_gene: TRBD2; j_gene: TRBJ2-1; CDR3aa: CASSTGTSAYNEQFF; CDR3nt: TGTGCCAGCAGTACCGGGACTAGCGCGTACAATGAGCAGTTCTTC
abundance: .; v_gene: TRBV7-9; d_gene: .; j_gene: TRBJ2-3; CDR3aa: CASSLRDSDTQYF; CDR3nt: TGTGCCAGCAGCTTAAGGGACTCAGATACGCAGTATTTT
abundance: .; v_gene: TRBV4-1; d_gene: TRBD2; j_gene: TRBJ2-2; CDR3aa: CASSQTSGEAGELFF; CDR3nt: TGCGCCAGCAGCCAAACTAGCGGGGAGGCCGGGGAGCTGTTTTTT
abundance: few; v_gene: TRBV29-1; d_gene: TRBD2; j_gene: TRBJ2-3; CDR3aa: CSVTTSGGSRGTQYF; CDR3nt: TGCAGCGTTACGACTAGCGGGGGGAGTAGGGGTACGCAGTATTTT
abundance: .; v_gene: TRBV14; d_gene: TRBD1; j_gene: TRBJ2-2; CDR3aa: CASRLTGDTGELFF; CDR3nt: TGTGCCAGCAGACTTACAGGGGACACCGGGGAGCTGTTTTTT
abundance: .; v_gene: TRBV7-9; d_gene: .; j_gene: TRBJ2-2; CDR3aa: CASSRSIGAKTGELFF; CDR3nt: TGTGCCAGCAGCCGTTCTATAGGGGCGAAAACCGGGGAGCTGTTTTTT
abundance: .; v_gene: TRBV2; d_gene: .; j_gene: TRBJ1-3; CDR3aa: CASGGPGSGNTIYF; CDR3nt: TGTGCCAGCGGAGGACCTGGCTCTGGAAACACCATATATTTT
abundance: .; v_gene: TRBV7-6; d_gene: .; j_gene: TRBJ1-6; CDR3aa: CASSLESVDTGYRASPLHF; CDR3nt: TGTGCCAGCAGCTTAGAGTCCGTGGACACAGGGTACCGTGCTTCACCCCTCCACTTT
abundance: few; v_gene: TRBV20-1; d_gene: .; j_gene: TRBJ1-3; CDR3aa: CSGQGGNTIYF; CDR3nt: TGCAGTGGTCAGGGTGGAAACACCATATATTTT
abundance: .; v_gene: TRBV19; d_gene: TRBD1; j_gene: TRBJ1-3; CDR3aa: CASKRATGGSGNTIYF; CDR3nt: TGTGCCAGTAAACGCGCGACAGGGGGATCTGGAAACACCATATATTTT
abundance: .; v_gene: TRBV7-3; d_gene: TRBD1; j_gene: TRBJ2-2; CDR3aa: CASSLDRGSPGELFF; CDR3nt: TGTGCCAGCAGCTTAGACAGGGGGAGCCCCGGGGAGCTGTTTTTT
abundance: .; v_gene: TRBV2; d_gene: TRBD2; j_gene: TRBJ2-5; CDR3aa: CASSERASGLQETQYF; CDR3nt: TGTGCCAGCAGTGAACGCGCTAGCGGGCTCCAAGAGACCCAGTACTTC
abundance: .; v_gene: TRBV27; d_gene: .; j_gene: TRBJ2-3; CDR3aa: CASSPGRGPTDTQYF; CDR3nt: TGTGCCAGCTCCCCCGGGAGGGGGCCCACAGATACGCAGTATTTT
abundance: .; v_gene: TRBV6-5; d_gene: .; j_gene: TRBJ2-1; CDR3aa: CASSYANGGNEQFF; CDR3nt: TGTGCCAGCAGTTACGCGAATGGGGGGAATGAGCAGTTCTTC
abundance: .; v_gene: TRBV4-1; d_gene: .; j_gene: TRBJ2-7; CDR3aa: CASSVVTRTYEQYF; CDR3nt: TGCGCCAGCAGCGTGGTTACCCGGACATACGAGCAGTACTTC
abundance: .; v_gene: TRBV6-1; d_gene: .; j_gene: TRBJ1-1; CDR3aa: CASLPTRGGEAFF; CDR3nt: TGTGCCAGCTTACCCACAAGGGGCGGTGAAGCTTTCTTT
abundance: .; v_gene: TRBV25-1; d_gene: .; j_gene: TRBJ2-2; CDR3aa: CASRDSNTGELFF; CDR3nt: TGTGCCAGCAGGGACTCTAACACCGGGGAGCTGTTTTTT
abundance: .; v_gene: TRBV6-1; d_gene: TRBD1; j_gene: TRBJ2-6; CDR3aa: CASSEAPGRTGTGPGANVLTF; CDR3nt: TGTGCCAGCAGTGAAGCTCCCGGGCGGACCGGGACAGGGCCCGGGGCCAACGTCCTGACTTTC
abundance: .; v_gene: TRBV13; d_gene: .; j_gene: TRBJ2-3; CDR3aa: CASSPTRADTQYF; CDR3nt: TGTGCCAGCAGCCCTACTAGGGCAGATACGCAGTATTTT
abundance: .; v_gene: TRBV5-1; d_gene: TRBD1; j_gene: TRBJ1-5; CDR3aa: CASSLGQGANQPQHF; CDR3nt: TGCGCCAGCAGCTTGGGGCAGGGGGCAAATCAGCCCCAGCATTTT
abundance: .; v_gene: TRBV5-1; d_gene: TRBD1; j_gene: TRBJ2-1; CDR3aa: CASSLRQGANEQLF; CDR3nt: TGCGCCAGCAGCTTGAGGCAGGGGGCCAATGAGCAGCTCTTC
abundance: .; v_gene: TRBV10-2; d_gene: .; j_gene: TRBJ2-3; CDR3aa: CASSLLTDTQYF; CDR3nt: TGCGCCAGCAGTCTACTCACAGATACGCAGTATTTT
abundance: few; v_gene: TRBV6-5; d_gene: TRBD1; j_gene: TRBJ1-5; CDR3aa: CASSLGGGQPQHF; CDR3nt: TGTGCCAGCAGCCTAGGGGGCGGTCAGCCCCAGCATTTT
abundance: .; v_gene: TRBV5-1; d_gene: TRBD2; j_gene: TRBJ2-3; CDR3aa: CASSRGTSGGATSTDTQYF; CDR3nt: TGCGCCAGCAGCAGGGGGACTAGCGGGGGGGCCACTAGCACAGATACGCAGTATTTT
abundance: .; v_gene: TRBV10-3; d_gene: TRBD1; j_gene: TRBJ2-1; CDR3aa: CAINRQGKNNEQFF; CDR3nt: TGTGCCATCAACAGACAGGGGAAAAACAATGAGCAGTTCTTC
abundance: few; v_gene: TRBV6-1; d_gene: .; j_gene: TRBJ1-2; CDR3aa: CASSGDNIYGYTF; CDR3nt: TGTGCCAGCAGTGGGGACAATATCTATGGCTACACCTTC
abundance: once; v_gene: TRBV10-2; d_gene: TRBD1; j_gene: TRBJ2-1; CDR3aa: CASSLRTGGAYNEQFF; CDR3nt: TGCGCCAGCAGTTTGCGGACAGGGGGCGCCTACAATGAGCAGTTCTTC
abundance: few; v_gene: TRBV4-2; d_gene: .; j_gene: TRBJ1-1; CDR3aa: CASSQDRNTEAFF; CDR3nt: TGTGCCAGCAGCCAAGACAGAAACACTGAAGCTTTCTTT
abundance: few; v_gene: TRBV4-1; d_gene: .; j_gene: TRBJ2-2; CDR3aa: CASSRGTGELFF; CDR3nt: TGCGCCAGCAGCAGGGGAACCGGGGAGCTGTTTTTT
abundance: .; v_gene: TRBV7-9; d_gene: TRBD1; j_gene: TRBJ1-1; CDR3aa: CASSLGQKNTEAFF; CDR3nt: TGTGCCAGCAGCTTGGGACAGAAGAACACTGAAGCTTTCTTT
abundance: .; v_gene: TRBV7-8; d_gene: .; j_gene: TRBJ2-7; CDR3aa: CASSLAREYEQYF; CDR3nt: TGTGCCAGCAGCTTAGCCAGGGAATACGAGCAGTACTTC
abundance: .; v_gene: TRBV10-3; d_gene: TRBD2; j_gene: TRBJ2-7; CDR3aa: CAISASGVTYEQYF; CDR3nt: TGTGCCATCAGTGCTAGCGGGGTCACCTACGAGCAGTACTTC
abundance: .; v_gene: TRBV7-2; d_gene: TRBD2; j_gene: TRBJ2-7; CDR3aa: CASSLLAGESYEQYF; CDR3nt: TGTGCCAGCAGCTTGCTTGCGGGGGAAAGCTACGAGCAGTACTTC
abundance: .; v_gene: TRBV2; d_gene: .; j_gene: TRBJ1-1; CDR3aa: CASSTRVPTEAFF; CDR3nt: TGTGCCAGCAGTACCAGGGTGCCCACTGAAGCTTTCTTT
abundance: .; v_gene: TRBV29-1; d_gene: TRBD1; j_gene: TRBJ2-1; CDR3aa: CSVVNRGPNEQFF; CDR3nt: TGCAGCGTTGTGAACAGGGGGCCAAATGAGCAGTTCTTC